This T cell receptor beta chain was obtained from a study of regulatory T cells in long-lasting Graves disease. The time point was: newly diagnosed GD, antithyroid drugs for less than 3 months. Extracted PBMC RNA gave rise to the TCR library. In this sample, this clonotype turned up many times. HTBI primers from iRepertoire and Arm-PCR of CDR3 regions yielded the TCR beta libraries. TCRdb analysed the multiplex PCR reads with MiXCR anew, one entry per CDR3 protein. The sample yields more than 350,000 distinct CDR3 sequences, more than 13% seen once. The CDR3 is 16 residues long. Trimming cost V 6 bases and J 0 bases, with 14 bases left between them. The germline V gene encodes CDR1 KGHDR and CDR2 SFDVKD. The same specimen was also included in a second study, on T cells in Graves' hyperthyroidism and ophthalmopathy.

The V gene is TRBV24-1, the J gene TRBJ2-1; the D gene is possibly TRBD2 (6 bases). Sequenced material: peripheral blood mononuclear cells (PBMCs), taken at new diagnosis, from a patient treated with antithyroid drugs. This TCR derives from a woman aged 25 to 45 with Graves disease. CDR3 residues: CATSNGGPSSYNEQFF. In DNA, the CDR3 is TGTGCCACCAGTAACGGGGGACCTAGCTCCTACAATGAGCAGTTCTTC.